Below, 18 T cell receptor beta chains from the same sample are listed, as sequenced in a study of blood T cell repertoires in COVID-19. The table came from immunoSEQ multiplex PCR; TCRdb's copy has only in-frame clones and leaves some out. The sample lists 300,000 to 450,000 clones; about nine tenths were seen once. Sequencing was carried out using peripheral blood. The receptor set was obtained from a woman aged 55-75 years with COVID-19, enrolled during active disease.

A note on this clone: The sample holds other DNA sequences that translate to the same CDR3. The rearrangement uses TRBV11-3 and TRBJ1-1; the D is unclear. This CDR3 spans 14 amino acids. CDR1 is SGHNT, CDR2 YENEEA, per germline. Trimming cost V 1 base and J 0 bases, with 6 bases left between them. The CDR3 reads CASSLGGLNTEAFF. CDR3 nucleotide sequence: TGTGCCAGCAGCTTAGGCGGGTTGAACACTGAAGCTTTCTTT.

This chain uses TRBV28 with TRBJ2-7, with unresolved D. The CDR3 covers 15 residues. V lost 5 bases and J lost 0, with 14 bases in between. Germline CDR1 MDHEN, CDR2 SYDVKM. The CDR3 nucleotides read TGTGCCAGCAGTCGTCCCTCTGGGCTCTCCTACGAGCAGTACTTC. It is translated as CASSRPSGLSYEQYF.

V and J are TRBV19 and TRBJ1-3; D ambiguous. Germline CDR1 and CDR2: LNHDA and SQIVND (reference sequence). This CDR3 has 14 residues. The germline V and J ends were trimmed by 5 bases and 0 bases, with 8 bases remaining between them. The CDR3 region has the DNA TGTGCCAGTAGTGACCGGAGCTCTGGAAACACCATATATTTT. Its translation: CASSDRSSGNTIYF.

This rearrangement joins TRBV27 to TRBJ1-5, with D uncertain. Trimming stripped 2 bases from V and 0 bases from J, with 5 bases between. The CDR3 is made up of 14 amino acids. Per the germline V gene, CDR1 is MNHEY and CDR2 is SMNVEV (reference sequence). This chain's CDR3 is CASSLVYSNQPQHF. The CDR3 DNA reads as TGTGCCAGCAGTTTAGTTTATAGCAATCAGCCCCAGCATTTT.

CDR3 in amino acids: CASSLRTGQGNTEAFF. The CDR3 DNA sequence: TGCGCCAGCAGCTTACGGACAGGCCAGGGTAACACTGAAGCTTTCTTT. The V and J genes are TRBV5-1 and TRBJ1-1, with 7 bases aligning to TRBD1. Germline V gene data show CDR1 as SGHRS and CDR2 as YFSETQ. There are 16 residues in the CDR3. The junction had 9 bases not matched to a gene; V was cut back by 2 bases and J by 2 bases.

The chain employs TRBV14 and TRBJ1-6; no definite D call. Germline values: CDR1 SGHDN, CDR2 FVKESK. V was trimmed by 1 base and J by 14 bases, leaving 6 bases between them. The CDR3 is 11 residues long. The CDR3 reads CASSQGSTLHF. CDR3 DNA: TGTGCCAGCAGCCAAGGTTCCACCCTCCACTTT.

The genes are TRBV3-1 (or the pseudogene TRBV3-2) and TRBJ1-5; 11 bases match TRBD1. Germline assignment: CDR1 LGHDT and CDR2 YNNKEL (reference sequence). V shed 6 bases and J 7 bases; nucleotides not matched to a gene: 8. The CDR3 contains 15 residues. In nucleotides, the CDR3 is TGTGCCAGCAGTCGGGGACAGGGGGTGTTACAGCCCCAGCATTTT. This translates into CASSRGQGVLQPQHF.

The V gene is TRBV18, the J gene TRBJ1-6, with 7 bases fitting TRBD1. This CDR3 is built from 14 residues. The V segment lost 3 bases and the J segment 9 bases; nucleotides outside the gene matches: 5. Germline-derived CDR1 and CDR2 are KGHSH and LQKENI. The CDR3: CASSPGDSTSPLHF. CDR3 DNA: TGTGCCAGCTCACCGGGGGACAGCACTTCACCCCTCCACTTT.

The rearrangement uses TRBV10-3 and TRBJ1-5; D is ambiguous. The CDR3 spans 15 residues. V dropped 1 base and J dropped 0 bases, with 7 bases sitting between them. Germline V gene data show CDR1 as ENHRY and CDR2 as SYGVKD. CDR3 sequence (DNA): TGTGCCATCAGTGAGTTAGCCGATAGCAATCAGCCCCAGCATTTT. This translates into CAISELADSNQPQHF.

This chain links TRBV5-1 with TRBJ1-2; D unclear. Between the trimmed V and J ends, which lost 4 bases and 3 bases, there was a span of 13 bases. Germline V gene sequence: CDR1 SGHRS, CDR2 YFSETQ. The CDR3 is made up of 14 amino acids. The CDR3 region is CASSGVTNDYGYTF. CDR3 coding DNA: TGCGCCAGCAGCGGCGTGACAAACGACTATGGCTACACCTTC.

The V gene is TRBV5-1, the J gene TRBJ1-2, with TRBD1 matching 7 bases. Germline-derived CDR1 and CDR2 are SGHRS and YFSETQ. The CDR3 runs 15 residues. V dropped 2 bases and J dropped 4; count of bases not matched to a gene: 8. CDR3 coding DNA: TGCGCCAGCAGCTTCATTCTTTCAGGGGGCTATGGCTACACCTTC. Its protein is CASSFILSGGYGYTF.

The rearrangement joins TRBV7-3 to TRBJ2-1, with TRBD2 as a possible D gene (6 bases). Germline values: CDR1 SGHTA, CDR2 FQGTGA. V was trimmed by 2 bases and J by 3 bases, leaving 8 bases between them. This CDR3 contains 14 residues. The CDR3 is CASSLGTGYNEQFF. DNA for the CDR3: TGTGCCAGCAGCTTAGGGACTGGCTACAATGAGCAGTTCTTC.

The rearrangement links TRBV19 to TRBJ2-5; D not certain. Trimming took 1 base from V and 2 from J, leaving 5 bases between them. This CDR3 is 13 amino acids long. Germline CDR1 and CDR2: LNHDA and SQIVND (reference sequence). CDR3: CASSIGLQETQYF. In DNA form, the CDR3 reads TGTGCCAGTAGTATAGGACTGCAAGAGACCCAGTACTTC.

This clone was detected many times. The chain uses TRBV4-1 and TRBJ2-1, with a possible D match to TRBD2 (6 bases). The CDR3 extends over 17 amino acids. Trimming took 0 bases from V and 4 from J, leaving 16 bases between them. CDR1 and CDR2 (germline): MGHRA, YSYEKL. The CDR3 spells CASSQEASNGGYNEQFF. CDR3 bases: TGCGCCAGCAGCCAAGAGGCCTCTAACGGGGGTTACAATGAGCAGTTCTTC.

The genes are TRBV5-1 and TRBJ1-1, with a weak D call TRBD1 (6 bases). This CDR3 is built from 14 residues. Germline-derived CDR1 and CDR2 are SGHRS and YFSETQ. Trimming shortened V by 3 bases and J by 12 bases, and 21 bases separated the two germline ends. The CDR3 region is CASSSTGTPDGTFF. CDR3 nucleotides: TGCGCCAGCAGCTCAACCGGGACACCGGACGGGACTTTCTTT. The full variable domain, rest sourced from reference TRBV5-1 and TRBJ1-1, is KAGVTQTPRYLIKTRGQQVTLSCSPISGHRSVSWYQQTPGQGLQFLFEYFSETQRNKGNFPGRFSGRQFSNSRSEMNVSTLELGDSALYLCASSSTGTPDGTFFGQGTRLTVV.

This clone came up once. The chain combines TRBV7-9 with TRBJ1-4; D is unclear. This CDR3 region has 12 residues. Between the trimmed V and J ends, which lost 8 bases and 3 bases, there was a span of 7 bases. Germline V gene sequence: CDR1 SEHNR, CDR2 FQNEAQ (reference sequence). The CDR3 coding sequence is TGTGCCAGCTCCGCGTCTAATGAAAAACTGTTTTTT. Encoded protein: CASSASNEKLFF.

The rearrangement joins TRBV5-1 to TRBJ2-5; D uncertain. V lost 4 bases to trimming and J lost 2 bases, with 6 bases between them. The CDR3 runs 12 residues. CDR1 SGHRS and CDR2 YFSETQ come from the germline V gene. The DNA for the CDR3 is TGCGCCAGCAGCGCGTCACAAGAGACCCAGTACTTC. Encoded protein: CASSASQETQYF.

This clone was detected once. V gene TRBV6-5 combines with J gene TRBJ1-2; 8 positions match TRBD1. V lost 6 bases and J lost 3; bases outside the gene matches: 9. In germline, CDR1 is MNHEY, CDR2 SVGAGI. The CDR3 has 15 amino acids. CDR3 sequence: CASSRTGRVDYGYTF. The CDR3 region has the DNA TGTGCCAGCAGCAGGACAGGGAGGGTTGACTATGGCTACACCTTC.